One sample yielded the 29 T cell receptor beta chains listed below, sequenced in a study of blood T cell repertoires in COVID-19. Only in-frame clones appear in the TCRdb table, and some are missing; sequencing was by immunoSEQ multiplex PCR. The sample consists of tens of thousands of clones, roughly 85% of them appearing once. Sequencing input: peripheral blood. The receptors derive from a human donor in a cohort sampled during active COVID-19.

The genes are TRBV25-1 and TRBJ2-7; tentative D call: TRBD2 (6 bases). Germline-derived CDR1 and CDR2 are MGHDK and SYGVNS. The CDR3 extends over 15 amino acids. Trimming stripped 7 bases from V and 4 bases from J, with 20 bases between. The CDR3 loop is CASTPRGGISYEQYF. For the CDR3, the DNA is TGTGCCAGCACTCCACGAGGAGGGATAAGTTACGAGCAGTACTTC.

This chain links TRBV9 with TRBJ2-3; D perhaps matches TRBD2 (6 bases). The ends were cut back, 4 bases at V and 6 bases at J, with 15 bases in the middle. CDR1 SGDLS and CDR2 YYNGEE come from the germline V gene. The CDR3 runs 14 residues. CDR3 region: CASSQRLVSDTQYF. The CDR3 region has the DNA TGTGCCAGCAGCCAGAGACTAGTCTCTGATACGCAGTATTTT.

This chain connects TRBV11-1 to TRBJ1-1; no clear D. The CDR3 contains 14 residues. Germline V lookup: CDR1 SGHAT, CDR2 FQDESV (reference sequence). V was clipped by 0 bases and J by 1 base, with 6 bases between them. CDR3 coding DNA: TGTGCCAGCAGCTTAGCCGAGGGGAACACTGAAGCTTTCTTT. Its protein product is CASSLAEGNTEAFF.

The gene calls are TRBV4-1 and TRBJ2-5, with D perhaps TRBD2 (5 bases). Germline V gene lookup returns CDR1 MGHRA and CDR2 YSYEKL. The CDR3 has 13 residues. Deletions cut 1 base from V and 7 bases from J, with 10 bases between. The CDR3 coding sequence is TGCGCCAGCAGCCAAGTAGTGGCGGGGACCCAGTACTTC. Its protein product is CASSQVVAGTQYF.

The genes are TRBV18 and TRBJ2-2; 13 bases fit TRBD2. Trimming cost V 1 base and J 3 bases; bases outside gene matches: 5. Germline values: CDR1 KGHSH, CDR2 LQKENI. CDR3 size: 18 residues. CDR3 DNA sequence: TGTGCCAGCTCACCACGGTGGACTAGCGGGAGCTACACCGGGGAGCTGTTTTTT. Its translation is CASSPRWTSGSYTGELFF.

This clone was seen once. V and J are TRBV13 and TRBJ2-1; D gene unclear. The V end was cut by 5 bases, the J end by 3 bases, with 5 bases between. Germline loops: CDR1 PRHDT, CDR2 FYEKMQ (reference sequence). The CDR3 is 12 amino acids. The CDR3 loop is CASSPDYNEQFF. The CDR3 bases are TGTGCCAGCAGCCCAGACTACAATGAGCAGTTCTTC.

CDR3 protein: CASSPQGANNQPQHF. The CDR3 coding sequence is TGTGCCAGCAGCCCCCAGGGGGCCAACAATCAGCCCCAGCATTTT. The rearrangement uses TRBV3-1 (or the pseudogene TRBV3-2) and TRBJ1-5, with 8 bases aligning to TRBD1. Germline CDR1 is LGHDT and CDR2 is YNNKEL (reference sequence). The CDR3 loop spans 15 amino acids. V gave up 4 bases and J gave up 3 bases; unmatched junction bases: 5.

The V call is TRBV2, the J call TRBJ1-5; no definite D call. From germline, CDR1 is SNHLY and CDR2 FYNNEI. The V end was cut by 0 bases, the J end by 6 bases, with 6 bases between. The CDR3 extends over 13 amino acids. CDR3 nucleotides: TGTGCCAGCAGTGAAGCGTTGGCTCAGCCCCAGCATTTT. Translated: CASSEALAQPQHF.

The chain links TRBV6-1 to TRBJ1-6; tentatively, D is TRBD1 (6 bases). Between the trimmed V and J ends, which lost 0 bases and 14 bases, there was a span of 26 bases. The germline V gene encodes CDR1 MNHNS and CDR2 SASEGT. This CDR3 comprises 18 residues. The CDR3 here is CASSEAVGPGGGSGSLHF. The CDR3 region has the DNA TGTGCCAGCAGTGAAGCTGTCGGACCGGGTGGGGGCTCCGGGTCCCTCCACTTT.

The rearrangement uses TRBV18 and TRBJ1-2, with unresolved D. The V end lost 2 bases, the J end lost 4 bases, and 11 bases lay between the germline ends. The CDR3 consists of 14 residues. The germline CDR1 and CDR2 sequences are KGHSH and LQKENI. For the CDR3, the DNA is TGTGCCAGCTCACCAGGGCAGGCCCCCTATGGCTACACCTTC. Its translation is CASSPGQAPYGYTF. The entire variable domain, with the rest obtained from reference TRBV18 and TRBJ1-2, is as follows: NAGVMQNPRHLVRRRGQEARLRCSPMKGHSHVYWYRQLPEEGLKFMVYLQKENIIDESGMPKERFSAEFPKEGPSILRIQQVVRGDSAAYFCASSPGQAPYGYTFGSGTRLTVV.

The rearrangement joins TRBV10-3 to TRBJ2-7; perhaps TRBD2 as D (6 bases). V was trimmed by 7 bases and J by 6 bases, leaving 19 bases between them. Germline CDR1 reads ENHRY; CDR2 reads SYGVKD. This CDR3 contains 14 residues. This CDR3 reads CAINDPGVKAEQYF. The CDR3 DNA follows: TGTGCCATCAACGATCCGGGGGTAAAAGCCGAGCAGTACTTC.

The rearrangement joins TRBV29-1 to TRBJ1-1, with D maybe TRBD1 (5 bases). Trimming shortened V by 1 base and J by 6 bases, and 24 bases separated the two germline ends. CDR1 and CDR2 from the germline V gene are SQVTM and ANQGSEA. The CDR3 sequence is 17 residues long. The CDR3 spells CSVEVPTVWGPVPEAFF. CDR3 coding DNA: TGCAGCGTTGAAGTCCCGACAGTTTGGGGTCCGGTGCCTGAAGCTTTCTTT.

This rearrangement joins TRBV11-3 to TRBJ2-1, with D perhaps matching TRBD2 (6 bases). The CDR3 is made up of 16 amino acids. V was shortened by 0 bases and J by 9 bases, with 18 bases between the two germline ends. Germline CDR1 and CDR2: SGHNT and YENEEA. Written as DNA, the CDR3 is TGTGCCAGCAGCTTAGATAGGTTCCTAGGGAGGACTGAGCAGTTCTTC. It encodes CASSLDRFLGRTEQFF. The full variable domain, completed using reference TRBV11-3 and TRBJ2-1, is EAGVVQSPRYKIIEKKQPVAFWCNPISGHNTLYWYLQNLGQGPELLIRYENEEAVDDSQLPKDRFSAERLKGVDSTLKIQPAELGDSAVYLCASSLDRFLGRTEQFFGPGTRLTVL.

This chain links TRBV6-5 with TRBJ2-1, with D possibly being TRBD2 (5 bases). The CDR3 totals 14 residues. Germline-derived CDR1 and CDR2 are MNHEY and SVGAGI. The V gene lost 4 bases and the J gene lost 0 bases, with 7 bases spanning the gap. This chain's CDR3 is CASSSGSSYNEQFF. The CDR3 bases are TGTGCCAGCAGTTCGGGGAGCTCCTACAATGAGCAGTTCTTC.

CDR3 bases: TGTGCCATCAGTGAGTCGCGGCGAAGCACCGGGGAGCTGTTTTTT. Amino acid sequence: CAISESRRSTGELFF. The V call is TRBV10-3, the J call TRBJ2-2, with D uncertain. The CDR3 is made up of 15 amino acids. From germline, CDR1 is ENHRY and CDR2 SYGVKD. Trimming left V 0 bases short and J 4 bases short, with 9 bases between.

The gene calls are TRBV5-3 and TRBJ1-6; TRBD1 matches 7 bases. TRBV5-3 has ORF status, its function being uncertain. V shed 3 bases, J shed 2 bases, and the junction held 8 bases outside the gene matches. The CDR3 is made up of 17 amino acids. The CDR3 here is CARSSKGARPYNSPLHF. In nucleotides, the CDR3 is TGTGCCAGAAGCTCAAAGGGGGCGCGGCCCTATAATTCACCCCTCCACTTT.

The chain joins TRBV5-4 to TRBJ2-7, with D perhaps TRBD1 (6 bases). CDR1 is SGHNT, CDR2 YYREEE, per germline (reference sequence). This CDR3 is built from 16 residues. Trimming took 0 bases from V and 0 from J, leaving 13 bases between them. CDR3 DNA: TGTGCCAGCAGCTTGGTGAGACAGGCGTTCTCCTACGAGCAGTACTTC. This translates into CASSLVRQAFSYEQYF.

This clone was seen only once. The chain couples TRBV7-2 to TRBJ2-7, with 10 bases lining up with TRBD2. The trim removed 1 base at V and 2 bases at J, leaving 11 bases unmatched. Germline CDR1 and CDR2: SGHTA and FQGNSA. This CDR3 is built from 18 residues. The CDR3 protein is CASSLGYQRGGDPYEQYF. The CDR3 DNA reads TGTGCCAGCAGCTTAGGTTACCAGCGGGGGGGAGATCCCTACGAGCAGTACTTC.

V usage is TRBV7-2 and J usage is TRBJ2-3; tentative D call: TRBD2 (5 bases). The CDR3 sequence is 15 residues long. CDR1 and CDR2 (germline): SGHTA, FQGNSA. The germline V and J ends were trimmed by 3 bases and 4 bases, with 14 bases remaining between them. Written as DNA, the CDR3 is TGTGCCAGCAGCTTGGGAGAAAAAAAGTCAGATACGCAGTATTTT. Protein: CASSLGEKKSDTQYF.

The V and J genes are TRBV5-1 and TRBJ1-2, with D unclear. Between the trimmed V and J ends, which lost 0 bases and 4 bases, there was a span of 13 bases. Germline assignment: CDR1 SGHRS and CDR2 YFSETQ. The CDR3 consists of 15 residues. CDR3 in amino acids: CASSLGTDYIYGYTF. As DNA, the CDR3 is TGCGCCAGCAGCTTGGGTACAGATTATATCTATGGCTACACCTTC.

The rearrangement uses TRBV24-1 and TRBJ1-5, with D possibly TRBD1 on 6 matching bases. CDR3 length: 15 residues. Germline V gene lookup returns CDR1 KGHDR and CDR2 SFDVKD. Trimming took 3 bases from V and 5 from J, leaving 13 bases between them. In nucleotides, the CDR3 is TGTGCCACCAGTGATCCAGGTCCAGGGGATCAGCCCCAGCATTTT. Translated: CATSDPGPGDQPQHF.

This clone has only a few counts. The gene calls are TRBV19 and TRBJ2-6; D is ambiguous. Trimming removed 6 bases at V and 2 bases at J, with 5 bases between. CDR1 is LNHDA and CDR2 is SQIVND in the germline V gene (reference sequence). CDR3 length: 13 amino acids. CDR3 nucleotides: TGTGCCAGTAGATTCGCTGGGGCCAACGTCCTGACTTTC. Translated, it gives CASRFAGANVLTF.

To note about this clone: A much larger clone lies a single base off, so this may be a read error. The sample contains more than one DNA sequence encoding this CDR3. The rearrangement links TRBV19 to TRBJ2-3, with a possible D match to TRBD2 (6 bases). Germline V CDR1 and CDR2: LNHDA, SQIVND (reference sequence). This CDR3 is built from 12 residues. With 6 bases removed from V and 6 bases from J, the gap between germline ends came to 10 bases. CDR3: CASRTGGDTQYF. CDR3 DNA sequence: TGTGCCAGTAGAACAGGAGGGGATACGCAGTATTTT.

This chain connects TRBV3-1 (or the pseudogene TRBV3-2) to TRBJ2-5; tentatively, D is TRBD1 (6 bases). Trimming cost V 0 bases and J 7 bases, with 21 bases left between them. Germline loops: CDR1 LGHDT, CDR2 YNNKEL (reference sequence). The CDR3 totals 17 residues. CDR3 in amino acids: CASSQDNRVGDRWTQYF. In DNA form, the CDR3 reads TGTGCCAGCAGCCAAGATAATCGAGTAGGAGACAGGTGGACCCAGTACTTC.

This rearrangement joins TRBV18 to TRBJ2-5; the D gene is possibly TRBD1 (5 bases). V lost 0 bases and J 5 bases, leaving 10 bases between the germline ends. The CDR3 is 14 residues long. CDR1 is KGHSH, CDR2 LQKENI, per germline. Here the CDR3 reads CASSPPGPAETQYF. DNA for the CDR3: TGTGCCAGCTCACCACCGGGGCCCGCGGAGACCCAGTACTTC. Together with reference TRBV18 and TRBJ2-5, the CDR3 gives the full variable domain: NAGVMQNPRHLVRRRGQEARLRCSPMKGHSHVYWYRQLPEEGLKFMVYLQKENIIDESGMPKERFSAEFPKEGPSILRIQQVVRGDSAAYFCASSPPGPAETQYFGPGTRLLVL.

The rearrangement joins TRBV19 to TRBJ1-4; TRBD1 is a possible D gene (5 bases). The CDR3 has 13 residues. Germline values: CDR1 LNHDA, CDR2 SQIVND (reference sequence). Trimming took 5 bases from V and 8 from J, leaving 12 bases between them. The CDR3 DNA reads TGTGCCAGTAGTTCCGGACAAGACGAAAAACTGTTTTTT. This codes for CASSSGQDEKLFF.

The chain recombines TRBV5-6 with TRBJ2-1; no reliable D call. The V gene lost 0 bases and the J gene lost 0 bases, with 7 bases spanning the gap. Germline V gene lookup returns CDR1 SGHDT and CDR2 YYEEEE. The CDR3 sequence is 15 residues long. CDR3 bases: TGTGCCAGCAGCTTGGTGACAAGCTCCTACAATGAGCAGTTCTTC. Translating gives CASSLVTSSYNEQFF.

The chain is built from TRBV5-1 and TRBJ2-7; 8 nucleotides line up with TRBD1. This CDR3 contains 15 residues. Germline-derived CDR1 and CDR2 are SGHRS and YFSETQ. V lost 0 bases and J lost 2; bases outside the gene matches: 4. The CDR3 bases are TGCGCCAGCAGCTTGGCGGCAGGGGGCGCCTACGAGCAGTACTTC. Translation gives CASSLAAGGAYEQYF.

The chain is built from TRBV7-9 and TRBJ1-6; 7 positions agree with TRBD1. The germline V gene encodes CDR1 SEHNR and CDR2 FQNEAQ (reference sequence). The ends lost 5 bases at V and 7 bases at J; junction bases unmatched: 8. The length of the CDR3 is 15 residues. The CDR3 is CASSVRQGENSPLHF. The CDR3, as DNA: TGTGCCAGCAGCGTGAGACAGGGCGAAAATTCACCCCTCCACTTT. Based on the CDR3 plus reference TRBV7-9 and TRBJ1-6, the full variable domain is DTGVSQNPRHKITKRGQNVTFRCDPISEHNRLYWYRQTLGQGPEFLTYFQNEAQLEKSRLLSDRFSAERPKGSFSTLEIQRTEQGDSAMYLCASSVRQGENSPLHFGNGTRLTVT.